This T cell receptor (beta chain) is drawn from a study of T cells in Graves' hyperthyroidism and ophthalmopathy. RNA transcripts were the template for amplifying TCR beta CDR3 regions. TCR CDR3 regions were first amplified by RT-PCR with HTBI primers. TCRdb passed the multiplex PCR reads through MiXCR, listing each CDR3 protein once. The sample includes fewer than 400,000 distinct CDR3 sequences, about 14% of them seen just once. CDR3 size: 15 residues. The germline V and J ends were trimmed by 5 bases and 8 bases, with 18 bases remaining between them. Germline CDR1 reads SEHNR; CDR2 reads FQNEAQ (reference sequence).

The chain combines TRBV7-9 with TRBJ1-4, with unresolved D. Sequencing input: blood. This receptor was obtained from a man aged 45 to 65 with Graves' ophthalmopathy. The CDR3 coding sequence is TGTGCCAGCAGCCCCGCGGAGGTTGCGGGGGAAAAACTGTTTTTT. This gives the protein CASSPAEVAGEKLFF.